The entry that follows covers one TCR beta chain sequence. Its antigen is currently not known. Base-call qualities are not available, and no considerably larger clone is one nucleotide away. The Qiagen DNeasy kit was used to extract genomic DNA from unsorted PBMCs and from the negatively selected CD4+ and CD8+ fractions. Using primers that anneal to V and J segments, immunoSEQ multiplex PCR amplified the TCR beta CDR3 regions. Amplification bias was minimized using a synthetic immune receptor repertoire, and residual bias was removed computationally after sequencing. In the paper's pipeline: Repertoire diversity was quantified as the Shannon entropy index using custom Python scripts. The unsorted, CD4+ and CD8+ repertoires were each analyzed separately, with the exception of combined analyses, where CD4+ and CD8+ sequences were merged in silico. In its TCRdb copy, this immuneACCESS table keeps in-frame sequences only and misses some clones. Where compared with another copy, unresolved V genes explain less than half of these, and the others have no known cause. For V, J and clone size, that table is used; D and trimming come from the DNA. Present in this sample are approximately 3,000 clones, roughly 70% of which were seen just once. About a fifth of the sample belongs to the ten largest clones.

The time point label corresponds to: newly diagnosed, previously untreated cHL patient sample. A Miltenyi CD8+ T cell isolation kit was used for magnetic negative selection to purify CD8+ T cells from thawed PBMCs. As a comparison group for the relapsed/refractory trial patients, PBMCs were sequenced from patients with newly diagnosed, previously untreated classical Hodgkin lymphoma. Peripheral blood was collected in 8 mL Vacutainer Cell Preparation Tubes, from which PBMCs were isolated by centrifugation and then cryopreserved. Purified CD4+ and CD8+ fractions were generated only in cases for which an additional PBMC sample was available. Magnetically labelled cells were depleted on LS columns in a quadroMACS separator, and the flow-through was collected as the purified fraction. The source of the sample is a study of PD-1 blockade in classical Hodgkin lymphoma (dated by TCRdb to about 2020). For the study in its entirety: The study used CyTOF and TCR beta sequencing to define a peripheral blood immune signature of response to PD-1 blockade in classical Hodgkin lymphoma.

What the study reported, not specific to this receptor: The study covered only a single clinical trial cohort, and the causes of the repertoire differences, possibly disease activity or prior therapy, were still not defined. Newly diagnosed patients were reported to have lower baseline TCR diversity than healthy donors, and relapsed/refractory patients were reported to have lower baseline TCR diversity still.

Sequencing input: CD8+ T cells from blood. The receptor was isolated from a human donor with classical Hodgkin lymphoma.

Read as DNA, the sequence is TGTGCCAGAAGCTTGGGTACTCATTCAGGCTACAATGAGCAGTTCTTC. The resulting protein is CARSLGTHSGYNEQFF. Here the chain combines TRBV5-3 and TRBJ2-1; the D gene identity is not certain. TRBV5-3 is noted as an ORF with a role that remains uncertain. Taken from cysteine to phenylalanine, the CDR3 has 16 residues. Only the CDR3 region is kept as DNA, spanning 48 bases read in frame from base 1. V loses 0 bases, J loses 3 bases, and the germline ends lie 13 bases apart.